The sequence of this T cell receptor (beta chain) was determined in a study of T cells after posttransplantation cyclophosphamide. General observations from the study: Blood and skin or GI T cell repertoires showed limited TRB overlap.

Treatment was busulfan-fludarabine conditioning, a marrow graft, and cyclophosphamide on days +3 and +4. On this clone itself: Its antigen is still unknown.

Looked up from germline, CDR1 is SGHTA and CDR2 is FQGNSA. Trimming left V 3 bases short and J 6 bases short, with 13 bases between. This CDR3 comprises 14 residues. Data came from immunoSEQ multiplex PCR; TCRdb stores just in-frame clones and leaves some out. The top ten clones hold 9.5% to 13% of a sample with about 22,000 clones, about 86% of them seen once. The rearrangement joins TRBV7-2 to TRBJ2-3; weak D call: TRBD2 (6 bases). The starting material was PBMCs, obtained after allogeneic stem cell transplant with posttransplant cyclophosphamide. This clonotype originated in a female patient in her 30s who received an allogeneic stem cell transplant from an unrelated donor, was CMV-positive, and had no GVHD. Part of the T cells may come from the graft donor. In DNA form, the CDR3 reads TGTGCCAGCAGCTTGGAGGGGCGCAGGGATACGCAGTATTTT. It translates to CASSLEGRRDTQYF.